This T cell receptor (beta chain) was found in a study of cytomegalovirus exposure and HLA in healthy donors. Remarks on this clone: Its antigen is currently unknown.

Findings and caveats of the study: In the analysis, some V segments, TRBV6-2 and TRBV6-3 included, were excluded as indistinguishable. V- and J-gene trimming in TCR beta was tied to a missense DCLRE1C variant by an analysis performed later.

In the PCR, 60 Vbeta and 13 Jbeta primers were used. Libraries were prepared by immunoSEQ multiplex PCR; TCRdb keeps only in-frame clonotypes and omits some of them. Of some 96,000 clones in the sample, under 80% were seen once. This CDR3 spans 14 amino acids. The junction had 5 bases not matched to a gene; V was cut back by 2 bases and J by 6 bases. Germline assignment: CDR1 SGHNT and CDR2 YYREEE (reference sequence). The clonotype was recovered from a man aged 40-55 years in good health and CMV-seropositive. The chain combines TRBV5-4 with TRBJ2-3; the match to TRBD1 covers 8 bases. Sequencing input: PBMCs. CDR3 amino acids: CASSFQGATDTQYF. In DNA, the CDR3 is TGTGCCAGCAGCTTTCAGGGGGCTACCGATACGCAGTATTTT.